This paragraph covers one TCR beta chain sequence. 13 Jbeta primers and 60 Vbeta primers were used for the PCR. The assay was immunoSEQ multiplex PCR, and TCRdb's table has in-frame clones only and misses some. The sample is made up of under 200,000 clones, and the top ten hold 6.5% of it. This sample is drawn from a study of cytomegalovirus exposure and HLA in healthy donors. The CDR3 loop spans 15 amino acids. Trimming removed 6 bases from V and 2 bases from J; junction bases left unmatched: 10. From germline, CDR1 is SGHRS and CDR2 YFSETQ. V gene TRBV5-1 combines with J gene TRBJ1-2, with 7 bases that match TRBD1. The sequencing input was PBMCs. The TCR comes from a man aged 30 to 39 in good health and CMV-seronegative. The CDR3 spells CASNLVSGQNYGYTF. For the CDR3, the DNA is TGCGCCAGCAACCTCGTATCGGGACAGAACTATGGCTACACCTTC.